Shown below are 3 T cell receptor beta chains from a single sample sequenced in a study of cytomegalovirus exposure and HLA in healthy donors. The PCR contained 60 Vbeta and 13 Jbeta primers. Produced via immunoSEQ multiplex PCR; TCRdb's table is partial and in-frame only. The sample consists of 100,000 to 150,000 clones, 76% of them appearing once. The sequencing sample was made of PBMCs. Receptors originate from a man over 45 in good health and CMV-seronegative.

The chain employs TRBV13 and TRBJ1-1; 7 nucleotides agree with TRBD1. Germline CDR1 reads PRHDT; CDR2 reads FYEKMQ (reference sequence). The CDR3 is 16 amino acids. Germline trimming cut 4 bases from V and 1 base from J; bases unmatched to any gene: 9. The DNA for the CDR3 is TGTGCCAGCAGCTCGGACAGGAGGGATGCGAACACTGAAGCTTTCTTT. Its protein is CASSSDRRDANTEAFF.

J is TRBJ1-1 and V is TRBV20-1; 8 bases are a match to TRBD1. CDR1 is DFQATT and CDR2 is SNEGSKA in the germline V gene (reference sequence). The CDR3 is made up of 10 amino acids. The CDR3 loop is CTLGQGEAFF. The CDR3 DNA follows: TGCACCCTCGGACAGGGTGAAGCTTTCTTT.

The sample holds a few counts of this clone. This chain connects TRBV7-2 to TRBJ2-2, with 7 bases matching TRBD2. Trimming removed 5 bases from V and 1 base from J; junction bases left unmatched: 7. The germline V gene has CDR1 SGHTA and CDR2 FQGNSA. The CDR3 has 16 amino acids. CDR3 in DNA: TGTGCCAGCAGCGCTCAGGGACTACTGAACACCGGGGAGCTGTTTTTT. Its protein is CASSAQGLLNTGELFF.